One and the same sample provided the 28 T cell receptor beta chains below, sequenced in a study of Graves' ophthalmopathy and Graves' hyperthyroidism. Amplifying from RNA transcripts, the study obtained TCR beta CDR3 regions. HTBI primers were employed in first-round RT-PCR, then a second-round multiplex PCR followed. TCRdb fed the multiplex PCR reads into MiXCR, producing one record per CDR3 protein. The data show over a million distinct CDR3 sequences, about two fifths seen once. The sequencing input was peripheral blood or thyroid tissue (not recorded which). These receptors were taken from an adult man with Graves' hyperthyroidism.

This clonotype was seen many times. The J gene is TRBJ2-5, the V gene TRBV2; D not certain. CDR3 length: 14 residues. CDR1 is SNHLY, CDR2 FYNNEI, per germline. The ends were cut back, 1 base at V and 4 bases at J, with 10 bases in the middle. CDR3 nucleotides: TGTGCCAGCAGTGAAGGGCATCACGCAGAGACCCAGTACTTC. Translated, it gives CASSEGHHAETQYF.

This clonotype appeared a few times. This chain uses TRBV2 with TRBJ2-7; 11 bases match TRBD1. Trimming removed 8 bases from V and 3 bases from J; junction bases left unmatched: 6. Per the germline V gene, CDR1 is SNHLY and CDR2 is FYNNEI. CDR3 size: 14 residues. The CDR3 bases are TGTGCCAGCGGGGGACAGGGGGGCCACTACGAGCAGTACTTC. Its translation is CASGGQGGHYEQYF.

The CDR3 sequence is CSVELLGSAIQETQYF. The CDR3 nucleotides are TGCAGCGTTGAATTGTTGGGCTCCGCCATCCAAGAGACCCAGTACTTC. The gene calls are TRBV29-1 and TRBJ2-5; no reliable D call. Germline-derived CDR1 and CDR2 are SQVTM and ANQGSEA. The CDR3 loop spans 16 amino acids. The V end was cut by 2 bases, the J end by 1 base, with 17 bases between.

This clonotype was found a few times. The chain carries TRBV19 and TRBJ1-2; the D is unclear. Germline values: CDR1 LNHDA, CDR2 SQIVND (reference sequence). The V end lost 3 bases, the J end lost 5 bases, and 19 bases lay between the germline ends. This CDR3 is built from 16 residues. The CDR3 DNA reads as TGTGCCAGTAGTATCCGGCGGAGCCGGTCTTATTATGGCTACACCTTC. Translating gives CASSIRRSRSYYGYTF.

This clonotype was recorded many times. The chain carries TRBV7-8 and TRBJ1-1; maybe TRBD1 (5 bases). The CDR3 covers 16 residues. Trimming pared 5 bases from V and 4 bases from J, leaving 20 bases between. Germline CDR1 SGHVS, CDR2 FQNEAQ. The CDR3 spells CASSLSEIRASTEAFF. The DNA of the CDR3 is TGTGCCAGCAGCCTATCGGAGATCAGGGCGAGCACTGAAGCTTTCTTT.

Only one count was recorded for this clonotype. The rearrangement joins TRBV10-3 to TRBJ1-5, with 7 bases lining up with TRBD1. The ends lost 2 bases at V and 1 base at J; junction bases unmatched: 5. The CDR3 length is 16 residues. Germline V gives CDR1 ENHRY, CDR2 SYGVKD. CDR3 sequence: CAISEGETGSNQPQHF. CDR3 DNA sequence: TGTGCCATCAGTGAGGGGGAGACAGGGAGCAATCAGCCCCAGCATTTT.

This chain links TRBV7-2 with TRBJ1-2; the D gene is possibly TRBD1 (5 bases). V lost 5 bases, J lost 6 bases, and 19 bases lay in between. Germline CDR1 is SGHTA and CDR2 is FQGNSA. There are 15 residues in the CDR3. The CDR3 bases are TGTGCCAGCAGCCCCCTCCAGGGAGGTGACCATGGCTACACCTTC. It is translated as CASSPLQGGDHGYTF.

This clonotype was seen more than once but under ten times. This chain links TRBV25-1 with TRBJ2-3; TRBD2 might be the D (5 bases). CDR3 length equals 17 residues. Looked up from germline, CDR1 is MGHDK and CDR2 is SYGVNS. With 1 base removed from V and 0 bases from J, the gap between germline ends came to 14 bases. The DNA of the CDR3 is TGTGCCAGCAGTGAATCGTTTGTTAGCGTGAGCACAGATACGCAGTATTTT. This gives the protein CASSESFVSVSTDTQYF.

This clonotype occurred many times. The chain has TRBV10-3 and TRBJ1-1; a weak D match, TRBD1 (6 bases). Germline loops: CDR1 ENHRY, CDR2 SYGVKD. Trimming shortened V by 3 bases and J by 7 bases, and 9 bases separated the two germline ends. The CDR3 covers 12 residues. The DNA for the CDR3 is TGTGCCATCAGTGACGGACAGCGTGAAGCTTTCTTT. Its protein product is CAISDGQREAFF.

The chain is built from TRBV5-6 and TRBJ2-7; TRBD1 might be the D (6 bases). Germline V gene lookup returns CDR1 SGHDT and CDR2 YYEEEE. The CDR3 has 15 residues. V was clipped by 4 bases and J by 0 bases, with 14 bases between them. In DNA form, the CDR3 reads TGTGCCAGCAGCCCGCGCTGGGACATCTCCTACGAGCAGTACTTC. Protein: CASSPRWDISYEQYF. Variable domain in full (rest from reference TRBV5-6 and TRBJ2-7): DAGVTQSPTHLIKTRGQQVTLRCSPKSGHDTVSWYQQALGQGPQFIFQYYEEEERQRGNFPDRFSGHQFPNYSSELNVNALLLGDSALYLCASSPRWDISYEQYFGPGTRLTVT.

The chain couples TRBV6-5 to TRBJ2-2; D call uncertain. The CDR3 runs to 13 residues. CDR1 MNHEY and CDR2 SVGAGI come from the germline V gene. V was shortened by 9 bases and J by 1 base, with 9 bases between the two germline ends. In DNA, the CDR3 is TGTGCCAGTTACACAGAGAACACCGGGGAGCTGTTTTTT. Its protein is CASYTENTGELFF.

The chain uses TRBV2 and TRBJ2-7, with 9 bases matching TRBD2. The CDR3 totals 15 residues. CDR1 and CDR2 from the germline V gene are SNHLY and FYNNEI. Germline trimming cut 8 bases from V and 1 base from J; bases unmatched to any gene: 9. The CDR3 DNA is TGTGCCAGCGCACGGGCTGCGGGAGGGTCCTACGAGCAGTACTTC. Protein: CASARAAGGSYEQYF.

This clonotype appeared a few times. This sequence joins TRBV28 and TRBJ1-2, with 9 bases lining up with TRBD1. The CDR3 has 15 amino acids. Unmatched junction bases numbered 7, after V lost 5 bases and J lost 3 bases. Germline V CDR1 and CDR2: MDHEN, SYDVKM. This CDR3 is CASSVTGDRDYGYTF. CDR3 DNA: TGTGCCAGCAGTGTCACGGGGGACAGGGACTATGGCTACACCTTC.

This clonotype was recorded many times. The rearrangement joins TRBV5-1 to TRBJ2-7; D may match TRBD1 or TRBD2 (5 bases each). V gave up 4 bases and J gave up 3 bases, with 17 bases separating them. The CDR3 is 15 residues long. Germline V gives CDR1 SGHRS, CDR2 YFSETQ. CDR3 sequence: CASSKSRDPGYEQYF. In DNA, the CDR3 is TGCGCCAGCAGCAAATCCCGGGACCCCGGCTACGAGCAGTACTTC.

Notes on this clonotype: A read error may produce the germline difference seen at one junction end. The rearrangement joins TRBV7-8 to TRBJ1-5; 7 bases align to TRBD1. Germline V gene data show CDR1 as SGHVS and CDR2 as FQNEAQ. This CDR3 contains 17 residues. Here the CDR3 DNA reads TGCGCCAGCAGTTTAGGGGGCTCTCTTTATAGCAATCAGCCCCAGCATTTT. It codes for CASSLGGSLYSNQPQHF.

The table lists this clonotype with a few counts. The chain couples TRBV12-3 or TRBV12-4 to TRBJ1-5; 8 nucleotides align to TRBD1. The ends lost 6 bases at V and 7 bases at J; junction bases unmatched: 8. The CDR3 contains 14 residues. Here the CDR3 DNA reads TGTGCCAGCAGCGGCCTCAGGGGGCGGCAGCCCCAGCATTTT. Amino acid sequence: CASSGLRGRQPQHF.

This clonotype has more than one count but fewer than ten. A single base separates this from a much larger clone, so it may be a read error. The chain combines TRBV20-1 with TRBJ1-2; D gene uncertain. This CDR3 region has 13 residues. CDR1 and CDR2 (germline): DFQATT, SNEGSKA (reference sequence). The CDR3 nucleotides are TGCAGTGCTAGTAAGCTGGTCGACTATGGCTACATCTTC. It yields the protein CSASKLVDYGYIF.

V is TRBV29-1 and J is TRBJ2-7; TRBD1 aligns across 10 bases. The CDR3 covers 14 residues. Germline V CDR1 and CDR2: SQVTM, ANQGSEA. V gave up 6 bases and J gave up 7 bases; unmatched junction bases: 12. The CDR3 bases are TGCAGCGTCCGCCGGGACAGGGGCGTGGGGGAGCAGTACTTC. Amino acids: CSVRRDRGVGEQYF.

Points on this clonotype: An end of the junction differs from the germline gene, which may be a read error. V gene TRBV10-2 combines with J gene TRBJ2-7; possibly TRBD1 or TRBD2 for D (5 bases each). The germline V gene encodes CDR1 WSHSY and CDR2 SAAADI. The CDR3 spans 14 residues. CDR3 DNA: TGTGCCAGCAGGGAAAGGGACGGCCCCTACGAGCAGTACTTC. This sequence encodes CASRERDGPYEQYF.

This clonotype was recorded at least ten times. The CDR3 sequence is CASSLDISLVAEAFF. CDR3 bases: TGTGCCAGCAGCTTAGATATTTCTTTGGTAGCTGAAGCTTTCTTT. The chain couples TRBV7-2 to TRBJ1-1, with D hard to call. Germline V lookup: CDR1 SGHTA, CDR2 FQGNSA. V lost 1 base and J lost 6, with 15 bases in between. The CDR3 contains 15 residues.

For this clonotype: At one of its ends the junction is not consistent with the germline gene, which may arise from a read error. V usage is TRBV7-9 and J usage is TRBJ2-6; 9 bases are a match to TRBD1. This CDR3 comprises 20 residues. Germline-derived CDR1 and CDR2 are SEHNR and FQNEAQ (reference sequence). CDR3 in amino acids: CASSRTVVGQGALGANVLTF. The CDR3 DNA sequence: TGCGCCAGCAGCCGGACCGTTGTGGGACAGGGAGCTTTGGGGGCCAACGTCCTGACTTTC.

This clonotype was counted at least ten times. This chain links TRBV7-6 with TRBJ2-7, with D perhaps TRBD1 (6 bases). CDR1 and CDR2 from the germline V gene are SGHVS and FNYEAQ. V was shortened by 3 bases and J by 9 bases, with 24 bases between the two germline ends. The CDR3 has 16 residues. CDR3 protein: CASSLNLGARLLWQYF. CDR3 DNA sequence: TGTGCCAGCAGCTTGAATCTGGGGGCGAGACTCTTATGGCAGTACTTC.

About this clonotype: A much bigger clone sits one base away, suggesting this may be a read error. A read error is likely, as this CDR3 ends without the conserved phenylalanine or tryptophan. This chain joins TRBV5-1 and TRBJ1-1, with D tentatively TRBD1 (5 bases). The germline gives CDR1 SGHRS, CDR2 YFSETQ. V lost 0 bases, J lost 4 bases, and 13 bases lay in between. There are 15 residues in the CDR3. The DNA of the CDR3 is TGCGCCAGCAGCTTGGAGAGGGGCGCCAGCACTGAAGCTTTCTCT. This translates into CASSLERGASTEAFS.

Turning to this clonotype: A much larger clone lies one base from this, so it may be a read error. The rearrangement links TRBV4-3 to TRBJ1-2; D unresolved. CDR3 size: 14 residues. Germline V CDR1 and CDR2: LGHNA, YSLEER. The CDR3 loop reads CASSQGSTNYGHTF. The CDR3 region has the DNA TGCGCCAGCAGCCAAGGCAGTACCAACTATGGCCACACCTTC.

The CDR3 DNA is TGTGCCAGCAGTTTCTACAGTGTAGATACCCAGTACTTC. Residues: CASSFYSVDTQYF. The chain couples TRBV6-5 to TRBJ2-5; no reliable D call. V was clipped by 4 bases and J by 8 bases, with 14 bases between them. The CDR3 has 13 amino acids. Germline CDR1 reads MNHEY; CDR2 reads SVGAGI.

This chain uses TRBV7-2 with TRBJ1-3; D gene unclear. This CDR3 spans 17 amino acids. Trimming removed 2 bases at V and 0 bases at J, with 14 bases between. Germline CDR1 SGHTA, CDR2 FQGNSA. In DNA form, the CDR3 reads TGTGCCAGCAGCTTATCTCCGGCACAGAACTCTGGAAACACCATATATTTT. It encodes CASSLSPAQNSGNTIYF.

This clonotype was found many times. The rearrangement joins TRBV19 to TRBJ2-7; 8 bases align to TRBD2. CDR3 size: 14 residues. V was clipped by 7 bases and J by 0 bases; unmatched bases: 5. Per germline, CDR1 LNHDA and CDR2 SQIVND (reference sequence). The CDR3 DNA is TGTGCCAGTAAGAGCGGGAGAACCTCCTACGAGCAGTACTTC. Protein sequence: CASKSGRTSYEQYF.

Details on this clonotype: The junction differs from germline at one of its ends, possibly a read error. The rearrangement links TRBV7-7 to TRBJ2-7, with D tentatively TRBD1 (6 bases). This CDR3 spans 14 amino acids. Looked up from germline, CDR1 is SSHAT and CDR2 is FNYEAQ (reference sequence). In DNA form, the CDR3 reads TGTGCCAGCAGGTTAGAGGGGGTAGACTACGAGCAGTACTTC. Translation: CASRLEGVDYEQYF.